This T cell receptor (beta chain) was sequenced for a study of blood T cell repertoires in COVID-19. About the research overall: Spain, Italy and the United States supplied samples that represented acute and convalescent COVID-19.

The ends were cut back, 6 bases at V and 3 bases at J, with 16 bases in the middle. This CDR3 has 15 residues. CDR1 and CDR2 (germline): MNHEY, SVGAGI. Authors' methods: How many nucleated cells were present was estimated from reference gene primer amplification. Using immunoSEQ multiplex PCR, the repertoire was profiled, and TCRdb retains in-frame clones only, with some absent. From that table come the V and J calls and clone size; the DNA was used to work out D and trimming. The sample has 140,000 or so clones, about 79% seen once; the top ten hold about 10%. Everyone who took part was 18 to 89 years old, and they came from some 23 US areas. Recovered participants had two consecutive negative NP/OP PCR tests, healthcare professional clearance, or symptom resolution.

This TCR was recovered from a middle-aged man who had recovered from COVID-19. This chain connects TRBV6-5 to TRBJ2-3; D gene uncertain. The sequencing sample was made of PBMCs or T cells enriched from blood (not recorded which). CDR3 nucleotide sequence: TGTGCCAGCAGCCGCCCATACCCAGGTACAGATACGCAGTATTTT. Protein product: CASSRPYPGTDTQYF.